What follows are 8 T cell receptor delta chains derived from one specimen sequenced in a study of gamma-delta T cells after stem cell transplantation. TCRdb ran CATT on the RT-PCR reads. The top ten hold around 34% of the sample, which has fewer than 2,000 delta-chain clones, around 4.6% seen once. The sequenced sample consisted of gamma-delta T cells. The receptors shown here come from a human donor. It is not recorded whose cells these are; they may come from a transplant donor.

Comments on this clone: TCRdb's listed protein matches a much larger clone and diverges from this DNA's translation at residue 4, likely through a read error; the protein shown comes from the DNA. V gene TRDV2 combines with J gene TRDJ1; 7 bases line up with TRDD3. Trimming cost V 7 bases and J 0 bases; bases outside gene matches: 16. Germline loops: CDR1 GEAIGNYY, CDR2 EKD. CDR3 length: 17 residues. The CDR3 bases are TGTGCCTGCGGTAGGCTACTGGGGCACCAGAACACCGATAAACTCATCTTT. Residues: CACGRLLGHQNTDKLIF.

This clone is labeled as medium-sized (0.01 to 0.1%). A far larger clone is a single base away, which makes a read error likely. Other DNA sequences from this sample encode an identical CDR3 as well. J is TRDJ1 and V is TRDV2, with 7 bases lining up with TRDD3. CDR1 and CDR2 from the germline V gene are GEAIGNYY and EKD. The CDR3 loop spans 17 amino acids. J gave up 0 bases and V 7 bases, and 16 bases lay outside the gene matches. Here the CDR3 reads CACERLLGHQNTDKLIF. The CDR3 nucleotides read TGTGCCTGCGAAAGGCTACTGGGGCACCAGAACACCGATAAACTCATCTTT.

This clone turned up a few times. The translation of this DNA and the TCRdb protein of a much larger clone differ at residue 9, probably owing to a read error; the protein shown here is translated from the DNA. The gene calls are TRDV2 and TRDJ1; D unclear. The V gene's germline CDR1 is GEAIGNYY and CDR2 EKD. The CDR3 runs to 15 residues. V dropped 0 bases and J dropped 3 bases, with 13 bases sitting between them. The CDR3 here is CACDTVSTLPDKLIF. CDR3 nucleotide sequence: TGTGCCTGTGACACCGTGTCGACTTTGCCCGATAAACTCATCTTT.

As concerns this clone: A far more abundant clone sits one base away, making this likely a read error. The same CDR3 also results from other DNA sequences found in this sample. The chain has TRDV2 and TRDJ1; TRDD3 agrees at 9 bases. This CDR3 is built from 19 residues. CDR1 GEAIGNYY and CDR2 EKD come from the germline V gene. The CDR3 DNA sequence: TGTGCCTGCGACACCGTAAGGGGGATACTTTCAACTTGGGCCGATAAACTCATCTTT. It is translated as CACDTVRGILSTWADKLIF.

Of note for this clone: A single base is all that separates this from a far larger clone, so a read error is likely. The rearrangement joins TRDV2 to TRDJ3; 11 bases are shared with TRDD3. The V gene's germline CDR1 is GEAIGNYY and CDR2 EKD. CDR3 length equals 24 residues. This CDR3 reads CACDTISETSPGGYSSRDTRQMFF. The CDR3 nucleotides read TGTGCCTGTGACACCATATCAGAGACCTCGCCTGGGGGATACAGCTCCCGGGACACCCGACAGATGTTTTTC.

This clone was seen a few times. This sequence joins TRDV2 and TRDJ1, with 7 bases identical to TRDD3. The germline CDR1 and CDR2 sequences are GEAIGNYY and EKD. The CDR3 consists of 15 residues. Trimming removed 0 bases from V and 3 bases from J; junction bases left unmatched: 6. The CDR3 loop is CACDTLLGTSDKLIF. DNA for the CDR3: TGTGCCTGTGACACCTTACTGGGGACCTCCGATAAACTCATCTTT.

This clone turned up a few times. A read error likely explains why the TCRdb protein, taken from a much larger clone, differs from this DNA's translation at residue 8; the protein shown is translated from the DNA. The chain links TRDV2 to TRDJ1; maybe TRDD3 (5 bases). The CDR3 is 16 residues long. V lost 2 bases and J 0 bases, leaving 15 bases between the germline ends. Germline values: CDR1 GEAIGNYY, CDR2 EKD. The CDR3 reads CACDKLGNTNTDKLIF. The CDR3, as DNA: TGTGCCTGTGACAAGTTGGGGAATACGAACACCGATAAACTCATCTTT.

This clone was seen more than once but under ten times. It is likely a read error: a sequence one base away is far more abundant. The CDR3 here is CACGTLHRTGGSTDKLIF. The CDR3 DNA reads as TGTGCCTGTGGCACCCTCCACCGTACTGGGGGATCCACCGATAAACTCATCTTT. The chain couples TRDV2 to TRDJ1, with 10 nucleotides matching TRDD3. The germline V gene has CDR1 GEAIGNYY and CDR2 EKD. The CDR3 is 18 residues long.